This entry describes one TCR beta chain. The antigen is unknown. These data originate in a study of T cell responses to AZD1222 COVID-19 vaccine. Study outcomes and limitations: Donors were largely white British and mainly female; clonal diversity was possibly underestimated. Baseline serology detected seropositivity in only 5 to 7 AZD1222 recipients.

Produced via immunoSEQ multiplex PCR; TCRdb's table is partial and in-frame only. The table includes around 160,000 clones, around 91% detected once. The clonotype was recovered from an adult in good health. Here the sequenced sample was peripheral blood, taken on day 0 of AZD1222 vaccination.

Written as DNA, the CDR3 is TGTGCCATCAGTGACCTGGACAGGGGGTCCGAGCAGTACTTC. Its translation: CAISDLDRGSEQYF. The chain joins TRBV10-3 to TRBJ2-7; 10 nucleotides match TRBD1. Germline CDR1 is ENHRY and CDR2 is SYGVKD. This CDR3 has 14 amino acids. Trimming at V came to 3 bases and at J to 6 bases, leaving 5 bases not matched to a gene.